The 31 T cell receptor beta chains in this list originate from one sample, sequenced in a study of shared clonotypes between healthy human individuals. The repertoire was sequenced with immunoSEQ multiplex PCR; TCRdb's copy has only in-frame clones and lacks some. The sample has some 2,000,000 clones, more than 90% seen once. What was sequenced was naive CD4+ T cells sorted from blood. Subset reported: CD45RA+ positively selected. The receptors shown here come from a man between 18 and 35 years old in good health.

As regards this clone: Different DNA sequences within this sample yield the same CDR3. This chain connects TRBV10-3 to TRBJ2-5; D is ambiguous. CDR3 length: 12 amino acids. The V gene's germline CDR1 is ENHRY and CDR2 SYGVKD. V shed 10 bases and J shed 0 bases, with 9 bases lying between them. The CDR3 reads CATRRDQETQYF. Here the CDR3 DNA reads TGTGCCACCCGACGCGACCAAGAGACCCAGTACTTC.

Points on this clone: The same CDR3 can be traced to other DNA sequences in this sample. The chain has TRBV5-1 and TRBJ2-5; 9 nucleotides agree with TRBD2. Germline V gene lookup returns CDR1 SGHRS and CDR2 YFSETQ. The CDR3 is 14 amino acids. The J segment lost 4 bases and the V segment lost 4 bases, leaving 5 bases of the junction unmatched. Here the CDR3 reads CASSPGLAGETQYF. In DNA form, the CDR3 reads TGCGCCAGCAGCCCGGGACTAGCAGGAGAGACCCAGTACTTC.

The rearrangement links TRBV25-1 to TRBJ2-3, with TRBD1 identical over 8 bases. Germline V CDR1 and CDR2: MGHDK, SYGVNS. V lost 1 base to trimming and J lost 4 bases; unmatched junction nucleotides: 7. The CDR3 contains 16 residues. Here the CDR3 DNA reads TGTGCCAGCAGTGAATCCACAGGGGGGACGTCAGATACGCAGTATTTT. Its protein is CASSESTGGTSDTQYF.

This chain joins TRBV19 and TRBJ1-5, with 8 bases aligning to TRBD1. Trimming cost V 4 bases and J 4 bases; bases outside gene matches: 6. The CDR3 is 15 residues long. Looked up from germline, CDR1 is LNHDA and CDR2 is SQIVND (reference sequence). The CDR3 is CASSTGQGWNQPQHF. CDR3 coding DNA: TGTGCCAGTAGTACCGGACAGGGATGGAATCAGCCCCAGCATTTT.

CDR3 amino acids: CASGISGSQGEQYF. The CDR3 bases are TGTGCCAGCGGCATATCAGGGTCCCAGGGCGAGCAGTACTTC. The chain joins TRBV6-6 to TRBJ2-7, with a possible D match to TRBD1 (5 bases). CDR3 length equals 14 residues. V lost 8 bases to trimming and J lost 6 bases, with 20 bases between them. CDR1 and CDR2 from the germline V gene are MNHNY and SVGAGI (reference sequence).

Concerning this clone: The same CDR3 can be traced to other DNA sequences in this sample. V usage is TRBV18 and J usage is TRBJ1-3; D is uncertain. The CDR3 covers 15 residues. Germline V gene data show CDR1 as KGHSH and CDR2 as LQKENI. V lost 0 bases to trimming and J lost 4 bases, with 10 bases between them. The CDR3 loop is CASSPPSGSGNTIYF. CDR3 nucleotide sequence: TGTGCCAGCTCACCACCGAGCGGTTCCGGAAACACCATATATTTT.

The CDR3 coding sequence is TGTGCCAGCAGTTCGACAGGTACTAGCACAGATACGCAGTATTTT. This gives the protein CASSSTGTSTDTQYF. The J gene is TRBJ2-3, the V gene TRBV28; tentative D call: TRBD1 (6 bases). Trimming left V 4 bases short and J 0 bases short, with 11 bases between. This CDR3 has 15 residues. Germline V lookup: CDR1 MDHEN, CDR2 SYDVKM.

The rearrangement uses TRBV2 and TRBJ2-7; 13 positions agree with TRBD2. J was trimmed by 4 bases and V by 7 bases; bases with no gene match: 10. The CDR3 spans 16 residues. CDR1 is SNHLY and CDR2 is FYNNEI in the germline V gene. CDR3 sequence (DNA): TGTGCCAGCAAGAAAGGGACTAGCGGGAATATATACGAGCAGTACTTC. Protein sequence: CASKKGTSGNIYEQYF.

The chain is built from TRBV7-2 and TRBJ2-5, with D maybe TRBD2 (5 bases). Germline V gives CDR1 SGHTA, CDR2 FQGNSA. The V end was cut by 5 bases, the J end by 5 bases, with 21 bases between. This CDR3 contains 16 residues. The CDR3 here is CASSRAGGLARETQYF. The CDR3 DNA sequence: TGTGCCAGCAGCCGGGCCGGCGGGCTAGCCCGCGAGACCCAGTACTTC.

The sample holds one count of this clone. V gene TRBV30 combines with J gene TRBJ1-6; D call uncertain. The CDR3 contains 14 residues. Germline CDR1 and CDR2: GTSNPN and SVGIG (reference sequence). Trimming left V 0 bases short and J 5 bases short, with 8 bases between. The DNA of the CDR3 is TGTGCCTGGAGTGTTAGGGCAAATAATTCACCCCTCCACTTT. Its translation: CAWSVRANNSPLHF.

The CDR3 is CASSIRTVFPQHF. The CDR3, as DNA: TGTGCCAGTAGTATACGGACCGTTTTCCCCCAGCATTTT. The chain joins TRBV19 to TRBJ1-5; D is undetermined. The CDR3 covers 13 residues. The V gene's germline CDR1 is LNHDA and CDR2 SQIVND (reference sequence). The ends were cut back, 2 bases at V and 10 bases at J, with 12 bases in the middle.

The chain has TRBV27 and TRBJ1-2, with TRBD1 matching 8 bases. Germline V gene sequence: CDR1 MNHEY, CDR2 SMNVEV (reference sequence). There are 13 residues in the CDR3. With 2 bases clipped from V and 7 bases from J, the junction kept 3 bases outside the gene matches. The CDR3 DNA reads TGTGCCAGCAGTTTACCTGACAGGGGTGGCTACACCTTC. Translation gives CASSLPDRGGYTF.

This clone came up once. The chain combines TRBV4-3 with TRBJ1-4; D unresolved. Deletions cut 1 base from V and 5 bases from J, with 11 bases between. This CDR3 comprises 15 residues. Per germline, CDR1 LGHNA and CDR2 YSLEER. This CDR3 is CASSQVAGKNEKLFF. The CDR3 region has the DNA TGCGCCAGCAGCCAAGTCGCCGGAAAGAATGAAAAACTGTTTTTT.

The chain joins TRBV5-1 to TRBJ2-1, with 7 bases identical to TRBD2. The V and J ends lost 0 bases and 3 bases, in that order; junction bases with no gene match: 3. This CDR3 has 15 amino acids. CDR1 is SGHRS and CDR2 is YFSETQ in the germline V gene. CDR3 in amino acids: CASSLGEGIYNEQFF. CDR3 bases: TGCGCCAGCAGCTTGGGGGAGGGCATCTACAATGAGCAGTTCTTC.

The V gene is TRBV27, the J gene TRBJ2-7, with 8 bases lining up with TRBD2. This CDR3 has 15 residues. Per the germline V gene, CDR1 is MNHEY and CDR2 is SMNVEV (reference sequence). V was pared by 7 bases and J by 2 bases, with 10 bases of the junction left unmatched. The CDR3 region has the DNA TGTGCCAGCATTCCTGTTAGCGGGACGGCCTACGAGCAGTACTTC. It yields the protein CASIPVSGTAYEQYF.

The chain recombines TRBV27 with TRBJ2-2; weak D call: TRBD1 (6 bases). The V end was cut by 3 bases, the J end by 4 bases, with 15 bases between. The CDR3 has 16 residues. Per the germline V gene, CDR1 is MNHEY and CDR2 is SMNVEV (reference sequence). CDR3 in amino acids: CASSLYPQGITGELFF. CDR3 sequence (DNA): TGTGCCAGCAGTTTGTACCCCCAGGGGATCACCGGGGAGCTGTTTTTT.

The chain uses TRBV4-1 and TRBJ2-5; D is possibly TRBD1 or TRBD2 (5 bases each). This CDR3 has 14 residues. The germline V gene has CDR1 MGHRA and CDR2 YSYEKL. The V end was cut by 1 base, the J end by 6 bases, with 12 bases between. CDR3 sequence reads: CASSQASRGQTQYF. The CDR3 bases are TGCGCCAGCAGCCAAGCATCCCGGGGACAGACCCAGTACTTC.

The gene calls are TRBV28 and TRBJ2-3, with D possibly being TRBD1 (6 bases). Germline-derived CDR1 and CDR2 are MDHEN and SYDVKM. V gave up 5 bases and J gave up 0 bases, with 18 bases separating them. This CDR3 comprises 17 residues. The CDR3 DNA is TGTGCCAGCAGTGCCCTCGGGACATTGACTAGCACAGATACGCAGTATTTT. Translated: CASSALGTLTSTDTQYF.

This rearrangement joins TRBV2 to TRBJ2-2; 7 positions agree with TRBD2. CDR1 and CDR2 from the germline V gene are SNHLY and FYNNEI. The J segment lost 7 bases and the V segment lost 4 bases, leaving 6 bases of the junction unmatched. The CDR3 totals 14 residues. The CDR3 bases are TGTGCCAGCAGTGTCTCCAGGGAGGGCGGGGAGCTGTTTTTT. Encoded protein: CASSVSREGGELFF. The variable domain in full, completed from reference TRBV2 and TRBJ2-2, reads EPEVTQTPSHQVTQMGQEVILRCVPISNHLYFYWYRQILGQKVEFLVSFYNNEISEKSEIFDDQFSVERPDGSNFTLKIRSTKLEDSAMYFCASSVSREGGELFFGEGSRLTVL.

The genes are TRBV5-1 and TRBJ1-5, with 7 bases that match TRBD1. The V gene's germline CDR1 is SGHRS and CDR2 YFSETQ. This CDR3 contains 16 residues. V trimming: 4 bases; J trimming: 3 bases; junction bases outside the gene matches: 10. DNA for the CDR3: TGCGCCAGCAGCGAAACGACAGGGCTGGCCAATCAGCCCCAGCATTTT. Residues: CASSETTGLANQPQHF.

The DNA of the CDR3 is TGTGCCAGCAGTTACGGGGGAGTTAGTGAAAAACTGTTTTTT. Protein sequence: CASSYGGVSEKLFF. V gene TRBV6-6 combines with J gene TRBJ1-4; D is possibly TRBD1 (5 bases). V lost 2 bases and J 7 bases, leaving 11 bases between the germline ends. Germline CDR1 MNHNY, CDR2 SVGAGI (reference sequence). This CDR3 spans 14 amino acids.

The CDR3 coding sequence is TGTGCCAGCAGATTCACAGGGGTGGCCACTGAAGCTTTCTTT. This sequence encodes CASRFTGVATEAFF. The rearrangement links TRBV5-6 to TRBJ1-1; 7 bases fit TRBD1. Germline CDR1 reads SGHDT; CDR2 reads YYEEEE. The CDR3 loop spans 14 amino acids. V gave up 5 bases and J gave up 4 bases; unmatched junction bases: 8.

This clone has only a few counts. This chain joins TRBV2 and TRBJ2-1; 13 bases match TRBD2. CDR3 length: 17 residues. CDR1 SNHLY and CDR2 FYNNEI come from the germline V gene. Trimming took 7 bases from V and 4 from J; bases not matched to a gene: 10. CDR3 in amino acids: CASKQRTSGGPYNEQFF. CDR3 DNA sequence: TGTGCCAGCAAGCAGAGGACTAGCGGGGGACCATACAATGAGCAGTTCTTC.

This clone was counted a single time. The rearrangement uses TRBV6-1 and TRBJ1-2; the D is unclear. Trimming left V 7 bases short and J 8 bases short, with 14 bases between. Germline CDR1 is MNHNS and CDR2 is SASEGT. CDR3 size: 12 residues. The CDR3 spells CASKPSVEGYTF. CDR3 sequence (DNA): TGTGCCAGCAAACCTTCGGTGGAGGGCTACACCTTC.

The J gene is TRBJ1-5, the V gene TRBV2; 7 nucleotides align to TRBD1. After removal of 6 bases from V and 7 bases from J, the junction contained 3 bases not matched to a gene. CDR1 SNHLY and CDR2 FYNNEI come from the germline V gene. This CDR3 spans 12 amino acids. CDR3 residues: CASRPTGQPQHF. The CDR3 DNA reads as TGTGCCAGCAGACCGACAGGGCAGCCCCAGCATTTT.

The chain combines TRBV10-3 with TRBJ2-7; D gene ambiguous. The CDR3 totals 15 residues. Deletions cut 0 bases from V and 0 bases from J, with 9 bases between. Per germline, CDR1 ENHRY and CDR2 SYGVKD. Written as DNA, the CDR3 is TGTGCCATCAGTGAGTCTGCCGGAATCTCCTACGAGCAGTACTTC. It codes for CAISESAGISYEQYF.

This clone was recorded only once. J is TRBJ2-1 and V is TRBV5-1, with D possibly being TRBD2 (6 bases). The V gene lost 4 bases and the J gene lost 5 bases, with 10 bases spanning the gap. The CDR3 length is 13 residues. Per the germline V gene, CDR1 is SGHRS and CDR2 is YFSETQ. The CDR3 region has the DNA TGCGCCAGCAGCAGGGACTCAAACAATGAGCAGTTCTTC. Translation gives CASSRDSNNEQFF.

The CDR3 DNA is TGTGCCAGCAGGGGACACTTACCAACTAATGAAAAACTGTTTTTT. It encodes CASRGHLPTNEKLFF. The chain carries TRBV25-1 and TRBJ1-4; possibly TRBD1 for D (6 bases). The germline CDR1 and CDR2 sequences are MGHDK and SYGVNS. The CDR3 loop spans 15 amino acids. Trimming removed 6 bases at V and 0 bases at J, with 11 bases between.

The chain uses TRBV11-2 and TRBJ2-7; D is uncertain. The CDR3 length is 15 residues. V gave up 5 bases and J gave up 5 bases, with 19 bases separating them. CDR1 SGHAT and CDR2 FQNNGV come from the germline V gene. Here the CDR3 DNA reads TGTGCCAGCAGCCCCCACCCGGGCAGCCTCCACGAGCAGTACTTC. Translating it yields CASSPHPGSLHEQYF.

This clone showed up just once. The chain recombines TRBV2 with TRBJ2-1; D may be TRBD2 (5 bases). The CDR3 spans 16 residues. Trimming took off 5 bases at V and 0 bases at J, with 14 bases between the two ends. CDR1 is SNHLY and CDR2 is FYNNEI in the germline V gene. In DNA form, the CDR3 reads TGTGCCAGCAGTCTTACTAGTCTGACCTCCTACAATGAGCAGTTCTTC. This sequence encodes CASSLTSLTSYNEQFF. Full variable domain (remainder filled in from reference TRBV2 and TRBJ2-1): EPEVTQTPSHQVTQMGQEVILRCVPISNHLYFYWYRQILGQKVEFLVSFYNNEISEKSEIFDDQFSVERPDGSNFTLKIRSTKLEDSAMYFCASSLTSLTSYNEQFFGPGTRLTVL.

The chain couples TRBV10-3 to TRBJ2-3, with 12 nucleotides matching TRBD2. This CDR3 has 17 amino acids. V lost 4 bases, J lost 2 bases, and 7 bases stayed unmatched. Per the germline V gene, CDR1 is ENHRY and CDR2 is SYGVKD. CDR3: CAISGSGLAGFTDTQYF. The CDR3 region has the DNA TGTGCCATCAGTGGGTCCGGACTAGCGGGGTTCACAGATACGCAGTATTTT.